A selection of T cell receptor beta chains follows, all from one sample in a study of early T cells in non-severe SARS-CoV-2 infection. TCRdb independently ran MiXCR on the 5' RACE reads; one entry per CDR3 protein. The profile shows tens of thousands of distinct CDR3 sequences, more than 13% of them singletons. The sample was whole blood. The origin of the receptors is an adult who was a healthcare worker with PCR-confirmed SARS-CoV-2 infection or an uninfected control (not recorded which). The CDR3 runs from the conserved cysteine through the conserved F or W. The D gene is left open where the match is weak. Clone size is not always given. Where it is, it says once, few, many or a class for expanded clones.

clone_size	d_call	cdr3_length	j_call	v_call	cdr3_aa	cdr3_nt
.	TRBD2	16	TRBJ2-7	TRBV13	CASSSGLAERPYEQYF	TGTGCCAGCAGCTCTGGACTAGCAGAACGACCCTACGAGCAGTACTTC
few	TRBD1	16	TRBJ1-2	TRBV5-4	CASGTEGGPAGYGYTF	TGTGCCAGCGGCACTGAAGGGGGCCCGGCTGGCTATGGCTACACCTTC
.	TRBD1	12	TRBJ1-4	TRBV28	CATRTGGEKLFF	TGTGCTACGAGGACAGGGGGCGAAAAACTGTTTTTT
many	.	15	TRBJ2-1	TRBV15	CATSRDRTTLGEQFF	TGTGCCACCAGCAGAGATCGAACTACGTTGGGTGAGCAGTTCTTC
many	TRBD2	20	TRBJ2-1	TRBV5-1	CASSLEATWGLAGVVNEQFF	TGCGCCAGCAGCTTGGAAGCTACCTGGGGTCTAGCGGGAGTTGTGAATGAGCAGTTCTTC
many	.	13	TRBJ1-1	TRBV12-3/TRBV12-4	CASSSQGHTEAFF	TGTGCCAGCAGTTCTCAGGGCCACACTGAAGCTTTCTTT
many	TRBD2	14	TRBJ2-1	TRBV20-1	CSASASGLYNEQFF	TGCAGTGCTAGTGCTAGCGGGCTATACAATGAGCAGTTCTTC
many	TRBD1	16	TRBJ2-5	TRBV7-9	CASSSMDRGDQETQYF	TGTGCCAGCAGCTCAATGGACAGGGGCGACCAAGAGACCCAGTACTTC
.	.	14	TRBJ2-5	TRBV27	CASSSRGKGETQYF	TGTGCCAGCAGTTCCAGGGGAAAGGGAGAGACCCAGTACTTC
.	TRBD2	13	TRBJ2-3	TRBV29-1	CSGGGTNTDTQYF	TGCAGCGGCGGGGGGACTAACACAGATACGCAGTATTTT
many	TRBD2	17	TRBJ2-2	TRBV11-2	CASSLEFSGSRSGELFF	TGTGCCAGCAGCTTGGAATTTAGCGGGAGCAGGAGCGGGGAGCTGTTTTTT
.	.	14	TRBJ2-7	TRBV20-1	CSASGSGTIYEQYF	TGCAGTGCTAGCGGGTCAGGTACGATCTACGAGCAGTACTTC
.	.	12	TRBJ2-3	TRBV20-1	CSPLKEGGTQYF	TGCAGTCCCCTCAAAGAGGGTGGAACGCAGTATTTT
.	TRBD1	15	TRBJ2-1	TRBV7-2	CASRLQPGGVDEQFF	TGTGCCAGCAGGCTTCAGCCAGGGGGTGTGGATGAGCAGTTCTTC
many	TRBD1	14	TRBJ2-7	TRBV28	CASRQRQGAYEQYF	TGTGCCAGCAGACAAAGACAGGGGGCCTACGAGCAGTACTTC
many	.	13	TRBJ2-1	TRBV10-2	CASSPSRPNEQFF	TGCGCCAGCAGCCCCTCCAGGCCCAATGAGCAGTTCTTC
few	.	13	TRBJ1-1	TRBV24-1	CATSDWANTEAFF	TGTGCCACCAGTGATTGGGCCAACACTGAAGCTTTCTTT
few	.	13	TRBJ2-1	TRBV10-3	CAIGNGSSNEQFF	TGTGCCATCGGTAACGGGAGCAGCAATGAGCAGTTCTTC
few	.	13	TRBJ2-5	TRBV27	CASSLIRQETQYF	TGTGCCAGCAGTCTTATACGACAAGAGACCCAGTACTTC
many	.	13	TRBJ1-5	TRBV6-2/TRBV6-3	CASRPGEAQPQHF	TGTGCCAGCCGTCCTGGGGAGGCTCAGCCCCAGCATTTT
few	.	13	TRBJ2-5	TRBV20-1	CSARRLLGETQYF	TGCAGTGCTAGGCGACTATTAGGGGAGACCCAGTACTTC
few	.	14	TRBJ2-3	TRBV7-6	CASSPGVTADTQYF	TGTGCCAGCAGCCCCGGGGTGACGGCAGATACGCAGTATTTT
.	TRBD1	17	TRBJ1-4	TRBV28	CASSSPLLGQGNEKLFF	TGTGCCAGCAGTTCCCCTCTCCTGGGACAGGGTAATGAAAAACTGTTTTTT
.	TRBD2	16	TRBJ2-2	TRBV12-3/TRBV12-4	CASRFGGRVNTGELFF	TGTGCCAGCCGTTTTGGCGGGAGGGTAAACACCGGGGAGCTGTTTTTT
.	TRBD2	19	TRBJ2-7	TRBV2	CASSEIRGLALRSSYEQYF	TGTGCCAGCAGTGAAATTAGGGGACTAGCGCTGCGGAGCTCCTACGAGCAGTACTTC
.	.	11	TRBJ2-5	TRBV29-1	CSVRDLETQYF	TGCAGCGTTAGGGACTTAGAGACCCAGTACTTC
many	TRBD1	13	TRBJ2-1	TRBV11-3	CASSHRGRNEQFF	TGTGCCAGCAGTCACAGGGGGCGCAATGAGCAGTTCTTC
few	.	16	TRBJ2-3	TRBV3-2	CASTAGRITSTDTQYF	TGTGCCAGCACAGCGGGAAGAATAACTAGCACAGATACGCAGTATTTT
.	.	12	TRBJ2-7	TRBV20-1	CSARDWAYEQYF	TGCAGTGCTAGAGATTGGGCCTATGAGCAGTACTTC
many	TRBD2	15	TRBJ2-7	TRBV7-9	CASSAPGQREWEQYF	TGTGCCAGCAGCGCGCCCGGTCAGCGGGAGTGGGAGCAGTACTTC
few	.	13	TRBJ2-3	TRBV5-1	CASTGGWLDTQYF	TGCGCCAGCACCGGCGGGTGGTTAGATACGCAGTATTTT